These 5 T cell receptor beta chains were sequenced from one sample in a study of blood T cells in healthy people across ages. Through a sample-barcoded 5' primer and a J-beta primer mix, a second PCR was run for roughly 6 to 12 cycles. TCRdb reprocessed the 5' RACE reads via MiXCR and lists one record per CDR3 protein. The sample has about 670,000 distinct CDR3 sequences, under 65% seen once. The sequencing input was blood. These receptors all stem from an elderly woman in good health.

This clonotype showed up many times. V and J are TRBV27 and TRBJ2-1, with D possibly matching TRBD1 (6 bases). Per germline, CDR1 MNHEY and CDR2 SMNVEV (reference sequence). The CDR3 totals 14 residues. The V and J ends lost 6 bases and 3 bases respectively, with 12 bases between them. CDR3 nucleotides: TGTGCCAGCAGATGGGCAGGGGACTACAATGAGCAGTTCTTC. Translation gives CASRWAGDYNEQFF.

This rearrangement joins TRBV28 to TRBJ2-3; 15 nucleotides align to TRBD2. There are 19 residues in the CDR3. J gave up 5 bases and V 4 bases, and 13 bases lay outside the gene matches. Germline V gene data show CDR1 as MDHEN and CDR2 as SYDVKM. Written as DNA, the CDR3 is TGTGCCAGCAGTTCTCAGCGCCATGGGACTAGCGGGGGGCTAGATACGCAGTATTTT. Translated: CASSSQRHGTSGGLDTQYF.

The CDR3 nucleotides read TGTGCCAGCAGTTTACAGGGGTTGGATACGCAGTATTTT. This gives the protein CASSLQGLDTQYF. This rearrangement joins TRBV27 to TRBJ2-3, with D maybe TRBD1 (6 bases). Germline lookup yields CDR1 MNHEY and CDR2 SMNVEV (reference sequence). This CDR3 is 13 amino acids long. V was pared by 2 bases and J by 6 bases, with 9 bases between.

V and J are TRBV29-1 and TRBJ2-4, with D possibly matching TRBD2 (6 bases). With 4 bases removed from V and 7 bases from J, the gap between germline ends came to 17 bases. There are 14 residues in the CDR3. Germline V gene data show CDR1 as SQVTM and CDR2 as ANQGSEA. Here the CDR3 DNA reads TGCAGCGTTGCCCAGATCGGAGGGCGGAACATTCAGTACTTC. Translation gives CSVAQIGGRNIQYF.

On this clonotype itself: Sequence at one end of the junction differs from germline and may be a read error. CDR3 amino acids: CAGSYSYTGGSGANVLTF. CDR3 nucleotide sequence: TGTGCCGGCAGTTACTCGTACACAGGGGGCTCTGGGGCCAACGTCCTGACTTTC. The chain carries TRBV6-5 and TRBJ2-6; 8 bases are a match to TRBD1. Germline loops: CDR1 MNHEY, CDR2 SVGAGI. The CDR3 spans 18 residues.